The rows below give T cell receptor beta chains drawn from one sample of a study of T cell changes during pregnancy in multiple sclerosis. The protocol was immunoSEQ multiplex PCR, while the TCRdb copy is restricted to in-frame clones and leaves out a portion. In the table there are roughly 74,000 clones, less than 90% of which are singletons. The input for sequencing was peripheral blood, taken before pregnancy. The receptors come from a female donor with multiple sclerosis, enrolled in a pregnancy study. CDR3s leave out the opening cysteine and the closing phenylalanine or tryptophan.

v_call cdr3_aa
TRBV7-9 ASRTAGTLNSPLH
TRBV2 ASSGGQGGGTDTQY
TRBV5-6 ASSLAAWEGLKETQY
TRBV2 ASSGGRNTAQH
TRBV27 ASSLRTDYEQY
TRBV30 AWAGGFGNGYT
TRBV4-3 ASSQGQAQETQY
TRBV5-4 ASSLSREWTGDYGYT
TRBV2 ASRTGRYDYGYT
TRBV2 ASSWTSGGAGELF
TRBV27 ASSFYEDRYTGELF
TRBV2 AINEKGTGEKTQY
TRBV2 ASRVQGNTGELF
TRBV10-3 AIRGQGESLSGNTIY
TRBV30 ACLNTRGSTEAF
TRBV7-2 ASSDPPSFGRNSPLH
TRBV5-1 ASSLDLRNNEAF
TRBV5-6 ASSFLGSNQPQH
TRBV6-1 ASTQINTGELF
TRBV30 AWSPTLTGGNQPQH
TRBV14 ASSPMQATEAF
TRBV5-1 ASSLDHSRSLNEQY
TRBV30 AWSVRAGELF
TRBV30 ACRQGIYEQY
TRBV10-3 AINSGLAGGADTQY
TRBV25-1 ASVAHSGTGGGYGYT
TRBV7-2 ASSSEREKLF
TRBV7-8 ASSFLDGEYYGYT
TRBV5-1 ASSLGQGAGYGYT
TRBV4-2 ASSQEAGGPDTQY
TRBV10-1 ASSEDDRNYGYT
TRBV7-2 ASSPRTGGHGYT
TRBV19 ASSLTGPPDGYT
TRBV6-5 ASSYSGEPYGYT
TRBV25-1 ASSRGKWEGQETQY
TRBV5-1 ASSLEGQRTYEQY
TRBV11-2 ASSISGRDYNEQF
TRBV30 AWTFRDRDEKLF
TRBV6-5 ASARSSGNTIY
TRBV30 AWRRLEFSYNEQF
TRBV7-9 ASSSQANTEAF
TRBV2 ASSGTDLSNQPQH
TRBV6-5 ASSRPTGEQY
TRBV29-1 SSTGDRGPYTQY
TRBV9 ASSADTGTEAF
TRBV10-3 AIMREKTQY
TRBV18 ATTSIANYGYT
TRBV7-9 ASSGGNTDTQY
TRBV10-1 ASSESSTSGRVRQF
TRBV5-1 ASSLMTGENTEAF
TRBV29-1 SVVIGTGWTEAF
TRBV2 ASKSTSGNYNEQF
TRBV6-5 ASSSSTGEAGYT
TRBV18 ASSPGSSTALLAKNIQY